This TCR beta chain appears in the sequencing data of a study of preoperative IRX-2 immunotherapy in early breast cancer (dated by TCRdb to about 2019). Note on this clone: Its antigen remains unidentified. Base-call qualities are not available, and no considerably larger clone is one nucleotide away.

Interpreted using the paper, the treatment or condition label stands for: preoperative locoregional IRX-2 cytokine immunotherapy. The samples were obtained from a phase Ib study that tested preoperative, locoregional IRX-2 cytokine immunotherapy designed to prime immune responses. Patients with early-stage breast cancer who were given IRX-2 before surgery served as donors. Library preparation was by the immunoSEQ multiplex PCR assay. The table was pulled from immuneACCESS by TCRdb, which kept in-frame rearrangements only. Such tables lose some clones; where checked, under half of the loss comes from unresolved V genes, and the rest has no known cause. In this sample the table shows over 20,000 clones, 70% to 90% of which occur a single time. Jointly, the top ten make up approximately 1.3% of the sample. The receptor was derived from a human donor with breast cancer. This sample comprised lymph node tissue, obtained after IRX-2 immunotherapy.

Here is the DNA: TGTGCCAGCTCGTGGGGTATCTATGGCTACACCTTC. Its protein is CASSWGIYGYTF. The chain was built from TRBV19 and TRBJ1-2, with no confident D gene call. CDR1 LNHDA and CDR2 SQIVND were looked up in the germline V gene (reference sequence). Measured from the cysteine to the phenylalanine, the CDR3 is 12 residues long. Solely the CDR3 DNA is kept, with 36 bases framed from the first base. Relative to germline, V is 9 bases shorter and J is 4 bases shorter, with 12 bases between their ends.